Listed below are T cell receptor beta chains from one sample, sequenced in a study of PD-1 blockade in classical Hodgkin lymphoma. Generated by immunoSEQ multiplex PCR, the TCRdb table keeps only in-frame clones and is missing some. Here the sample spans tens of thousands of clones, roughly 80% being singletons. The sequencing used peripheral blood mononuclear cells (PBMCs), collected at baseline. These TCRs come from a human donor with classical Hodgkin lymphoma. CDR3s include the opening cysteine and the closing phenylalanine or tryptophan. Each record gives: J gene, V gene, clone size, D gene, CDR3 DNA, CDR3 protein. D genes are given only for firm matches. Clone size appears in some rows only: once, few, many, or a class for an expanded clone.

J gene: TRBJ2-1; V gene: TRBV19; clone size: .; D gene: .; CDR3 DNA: TGTGCCAGTAGACCTTCAGGGCCCTTCCCTTACAATGAGCAGTTCTTC; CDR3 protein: CASRPSGPFPYNEQFF
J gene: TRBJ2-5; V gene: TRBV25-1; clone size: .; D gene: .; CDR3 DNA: TGTGCCAGCAGTTGGGAAGTCCAAGAGACCCAGTACTTC; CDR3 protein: CASSWEVQETQYF
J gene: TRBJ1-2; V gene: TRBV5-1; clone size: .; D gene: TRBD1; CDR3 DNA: TGCGCCAGTGACCCAGGGGGTGGCTATGGCTACACCTTC; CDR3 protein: CASDPGGGYGYTF
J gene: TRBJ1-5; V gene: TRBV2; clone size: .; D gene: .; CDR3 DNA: TGTGCCAGCGAGGGGGAGGTGGGGCCCCAGCATTTT; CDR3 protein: CASEGEVGPQHF
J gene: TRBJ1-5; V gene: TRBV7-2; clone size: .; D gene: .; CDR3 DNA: TGTGCCAGCAGCCTGCTCGCTAGCAATCAGCCCCAGCATTTT; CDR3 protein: CASSLLASNQPQHF
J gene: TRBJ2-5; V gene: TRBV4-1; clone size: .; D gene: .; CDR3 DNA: TGCGCCAGCAGCCAGTCAGCCCTTGCAGAGACCCAGTACTTC; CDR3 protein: CASSQSALAETQYF
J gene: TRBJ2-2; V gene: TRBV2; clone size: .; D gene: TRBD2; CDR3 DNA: TGTGCCAGCCGCTCGACTAGCGCAACCGGGGAGCTGTTTTTT; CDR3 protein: CASRSTSATGELFF
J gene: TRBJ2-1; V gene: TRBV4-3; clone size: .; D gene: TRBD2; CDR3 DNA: TGCGCCAGCAGCCGTTTTGGACTAGCGGGATCCCCAGATGAGCAGTTCTTC; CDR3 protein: CASSRFGLAGSPDEQFF
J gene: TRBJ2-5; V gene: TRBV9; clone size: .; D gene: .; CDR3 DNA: TGTGCCAGCAGCGTAGTGGCGGAGAGATCAGGGACCCAGTACTTC; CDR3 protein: CASSVVAERSGTQYF
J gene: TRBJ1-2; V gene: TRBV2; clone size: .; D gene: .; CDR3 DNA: TGTGCCAGCAGTGAAGCCAGATGGTTTGGCTACACCTTC; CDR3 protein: CASSEARWFGYTF
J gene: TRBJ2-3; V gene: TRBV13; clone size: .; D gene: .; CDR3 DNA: TGTGCCAGCAGCTTAGGGTATACGCAGTATTTT; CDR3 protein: CASSLGYTQYF
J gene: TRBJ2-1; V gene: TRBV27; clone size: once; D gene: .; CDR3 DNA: TGTGCCAGCAGTACCCAACTAGGGGCTGAGCAGTTCTTC; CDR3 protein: CASSTQLGAEQFF
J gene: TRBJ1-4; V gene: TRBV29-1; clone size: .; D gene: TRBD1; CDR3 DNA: TGCAGCGTTGAGAGGCCGGGACAGGGTGAAAAACTGTTTTTT; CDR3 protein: CSVERPGQGEKLFF
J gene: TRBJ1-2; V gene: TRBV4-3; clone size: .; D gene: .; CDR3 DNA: TGCGCCAGCAGCCACGAACTCAGGGAATGGGATGGCTACACCTTC; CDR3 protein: CASSHELREWDGYTF
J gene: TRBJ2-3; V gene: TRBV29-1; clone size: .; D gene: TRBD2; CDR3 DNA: TGCAGCGTTGAAGAGGGGAGTCGGACTAGCGGACCTAATAGGGCGCAGTATTTT; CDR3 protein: CSVEEGSRTSGPNRAQYF